This TCR beta chain came from a study of CD8 T cells in ankylosing spondylitis. Findings of the study overall: Prior literature has documented some motif variants in synovial fluid and blood from reactive arthritis. Fewer than 10 highly homologous variants formed a TCR beta motif that appeared characteristic of ankylosing spondylitis blood. It was reported that disease-linked clones were significantly enriched in matched ankylosing spondylitis synovial fluid.

With 4 bases removed from V and 4 bases from J, the gap between germline ends came to 20 bases. The CDR3 length is 16 residues. Germline V gene lookup returns CDR1 SGHRS and CDR2 YFSETQ. On this clonotype itself: Antigen specificity is unknown.

Making use of molecular barcodes, quantitative 5'-RACE generated TCR beta libraries. TCRdb reprocessed the 5' RACE reads via MiXCR and lists one record per CDR3 protein. The sample comprises some 700,000 distinct CDR3 sequences, around 20% of which are singletons, and around 19% rests with the top ten. The receptor was isolated from a male donor with ankylosing spondylitis. Sequenced input: blood, either unsorted or a sorted T cell fraction (not recorded which). The genes are TRBV5-1 and TRBJ2-5; TRBD2 is a possible D gene (5 bases). The CDR3 loop reads CASSPDPVAKGETQYF. DNA of the CDR3: TGCGCCAGCAGCCCGGACCCGGTAGCGAAGGGAGAGACCCAGTACTTC.